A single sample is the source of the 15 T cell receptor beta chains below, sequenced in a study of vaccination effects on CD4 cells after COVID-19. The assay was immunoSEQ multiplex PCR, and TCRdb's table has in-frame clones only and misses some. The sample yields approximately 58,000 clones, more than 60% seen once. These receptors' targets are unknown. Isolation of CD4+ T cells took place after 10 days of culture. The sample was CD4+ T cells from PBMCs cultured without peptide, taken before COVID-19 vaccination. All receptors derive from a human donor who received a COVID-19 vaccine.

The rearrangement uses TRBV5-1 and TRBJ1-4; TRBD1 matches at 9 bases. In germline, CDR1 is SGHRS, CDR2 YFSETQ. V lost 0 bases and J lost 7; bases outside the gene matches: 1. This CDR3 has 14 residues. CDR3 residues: CASSLGTGVEKLFF. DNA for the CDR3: TGCGCCAGCAGCTTGGGGACAGGGGTTGAAAAACTGTTTTTT. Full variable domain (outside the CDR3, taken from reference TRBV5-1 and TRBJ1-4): KAGVTQTPRYLIKTRGQQVTLSCSPISGHRSVSWYQQTPGQGLQFLFEYFSETQRNKGNFPGRFSGRQFSNSRSEMNVSTLELGDSALYLCASSLGTGVEKLFFGSGTQLSVL.

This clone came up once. CDR3: CASSSPRGGGGRPYEQYV. In DNA form, the CDR3 reads TGTGCCAGCAGCTCCCCCCGCGGCGGCGGGGGTCGACCCTACGAGCAGTACGTC. The chain recombines TRBV11-2 with TRBJ2-7; 7 bases are shared with TRBD2. The CDR3 has 18 residues. Trimming removed 4 bases from V and 2 bases from J; junction bases left unmatched: 17. Germline V gene lookup returns CDR1 SGHAT and CDR2 FQNNGV.

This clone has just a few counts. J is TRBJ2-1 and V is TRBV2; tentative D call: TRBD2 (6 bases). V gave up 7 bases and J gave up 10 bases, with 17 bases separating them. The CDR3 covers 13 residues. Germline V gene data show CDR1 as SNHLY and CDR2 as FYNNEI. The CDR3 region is CASTQSTGGEQFF. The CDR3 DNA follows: TGTGCCAGCACCCAAAGTACAGGAGGGGAGCAGTTCTTC.

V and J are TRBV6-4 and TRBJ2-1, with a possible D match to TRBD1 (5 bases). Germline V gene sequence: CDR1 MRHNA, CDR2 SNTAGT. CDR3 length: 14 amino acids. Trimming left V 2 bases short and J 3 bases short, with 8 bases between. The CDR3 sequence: CASSDRGGYNEQFF. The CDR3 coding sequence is TGTGCCAGCAGTGACAGGGGTGGCTACAATGAGCAGTTCTTC.

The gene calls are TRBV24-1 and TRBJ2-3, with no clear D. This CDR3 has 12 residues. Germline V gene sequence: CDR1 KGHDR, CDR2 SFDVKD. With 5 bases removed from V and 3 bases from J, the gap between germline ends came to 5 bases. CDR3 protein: CATSGVTDTQYF. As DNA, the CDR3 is TGTGCCACCAGTGGGGTAACAGATACGCAGTATTTT.

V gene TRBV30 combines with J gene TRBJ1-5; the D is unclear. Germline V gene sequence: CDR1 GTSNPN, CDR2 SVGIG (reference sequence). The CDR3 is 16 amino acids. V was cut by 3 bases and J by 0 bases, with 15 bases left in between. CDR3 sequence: CAWSPRRPGSNQPQHF. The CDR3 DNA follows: TGTGCCTGGAGCCCCCGTAGACCAGGTAGCAATCAGCCCCAGCATTTT. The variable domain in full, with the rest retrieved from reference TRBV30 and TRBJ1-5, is SQTIHQWPATLVQPVGSPLSLECTVEGTSNPNLYWYRQAAGRGLQLLFYSVGIGQISSEVPQNLSASRPQDRQFILSSKKLLLSDSGFYLCAWSPRRPGSNQPQHFGDGTRLSIL.

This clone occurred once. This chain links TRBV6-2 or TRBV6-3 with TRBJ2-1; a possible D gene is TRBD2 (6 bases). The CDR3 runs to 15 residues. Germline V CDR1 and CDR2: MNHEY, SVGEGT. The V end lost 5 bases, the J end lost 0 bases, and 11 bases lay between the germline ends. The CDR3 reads CASSAGPSSYNEQFF. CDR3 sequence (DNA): TGTGCCAGCAGTGCGGGACCCAGCTCCTACAATGAGCAGTTCTTC.

CDR3 residues: CASRRDRAGNTIYF. The CDR3, as DNA: TGTGCCAGCAGGAGGGACAGGGCTGGAAACACCATATATTTT. This chain uses TRBV6-6 with TRBJ1-3, with 9 bases identical to TRBD1. CDR1 and CDR2 from the germline V gene are MNHNY and SVGAGI (reference sequence). The CDR3 length is 14 residues. V was pared by 6 bases and J by 2 bases, with 2 bases of the junction left unmatched.

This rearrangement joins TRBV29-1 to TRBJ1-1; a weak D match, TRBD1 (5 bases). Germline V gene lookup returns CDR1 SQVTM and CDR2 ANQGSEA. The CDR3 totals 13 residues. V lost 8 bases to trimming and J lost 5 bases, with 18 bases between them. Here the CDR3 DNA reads TGCAGCTCTGAGGGGAGGGTCGAAACTGAAGCTTTCTTT. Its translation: CSSEGRVETEAFF.

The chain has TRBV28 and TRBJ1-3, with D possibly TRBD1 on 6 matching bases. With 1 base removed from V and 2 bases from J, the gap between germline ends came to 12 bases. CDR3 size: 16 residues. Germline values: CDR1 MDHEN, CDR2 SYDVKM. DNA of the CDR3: TGTGCCAGCAGTTTATCGGACAGAACCCCTGGAAACACCATATATTTT. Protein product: CASSLSDRTPGNTIYF.

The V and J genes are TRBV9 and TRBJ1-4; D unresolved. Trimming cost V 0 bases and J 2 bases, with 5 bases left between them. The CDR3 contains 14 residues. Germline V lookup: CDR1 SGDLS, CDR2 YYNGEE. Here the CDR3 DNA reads TGTGCCAGCAGCGTAGGTTTCACTAATGAAAAACTGTTTTTT. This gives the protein CASSVGFTNEKLFF.

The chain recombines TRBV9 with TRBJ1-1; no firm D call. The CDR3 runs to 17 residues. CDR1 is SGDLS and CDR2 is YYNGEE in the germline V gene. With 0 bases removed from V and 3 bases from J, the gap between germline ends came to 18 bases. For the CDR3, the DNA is TGTGCCAGCAGCGTAGGCGGGTCGGGGAAAATAGACACTGAAGCTTTCTTT. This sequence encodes CASSVGGSGKIDTEAFF. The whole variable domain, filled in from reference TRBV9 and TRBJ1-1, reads DSGVTQTPKHLITATGQRVTLRCSPRSGDLSVYWYQQSLDQGLQFLIQYYNGEERAKGNILERFSAQQFPDLHSELNLSSLELGDSALYFCASSVGGSGKIDTEAFFGQGTRLTVV.

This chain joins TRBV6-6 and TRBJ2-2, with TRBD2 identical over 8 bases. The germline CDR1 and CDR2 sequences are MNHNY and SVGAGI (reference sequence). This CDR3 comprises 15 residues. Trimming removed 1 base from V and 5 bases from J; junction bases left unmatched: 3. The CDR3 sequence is CASSYLRGATGELFF. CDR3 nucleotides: TGTGCCAGCAGTTACTTGCGGGGGGCTACCGGGGAGCTGTTTTTT.

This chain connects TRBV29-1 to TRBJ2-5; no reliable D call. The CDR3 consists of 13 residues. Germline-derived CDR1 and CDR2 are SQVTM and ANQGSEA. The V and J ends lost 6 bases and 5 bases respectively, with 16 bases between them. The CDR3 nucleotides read TGCAGCGTGATGGGTGGCAGCACGGAGACCCAGTACTTC. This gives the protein CSVMGGSTETQYF.

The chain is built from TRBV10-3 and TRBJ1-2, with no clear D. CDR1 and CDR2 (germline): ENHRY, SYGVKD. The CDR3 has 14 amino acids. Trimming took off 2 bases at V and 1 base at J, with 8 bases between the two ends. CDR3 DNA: TGTGCCATCAGTGAGGCAGGTATTAACTATGGCTACACCTTC. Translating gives CAISEAGINYGYTF.